One and the same sample provided the 14 T cell receptor beta chains below, sequenced in a study of blood T cell repertoires in COVID-19. TCRdb's copy holds only in-frame clones and misses some; the assay was immunoSEQ multiplex PCR. The sample comprises about 12,000 clones, over 75% of which are singletons, and approximately 40% rests with the top ten. The sequencing input was peripheral blood. Receptors originate from a man at least 80 years old with acute or convalescent COVID-19.

This rearrangement joins TRBV27 to TRBJ1-2; the match to TRBD1 covers 7 bases. After removal of 0 bases from V and 7 bases from J, the junction contained 5 bases not matched to a gene. Germline V gene sequence: CDR1 MNHEY, CDR2 SMNVEV (reference sequence). The CDR3 consists of 14 residues. The CDR3 protein is CASSLSGGGGGYTF. The CDR3 DNA follows: TGTGCCAGCAGTTTATCAGGGGGCGGTGGTGGCTACACCTTC.

The chain carries TRBV19 and TRBJ1-4, with 7 bases fitting TRBD1. The length of the CDR3 is 15 residues. In germline, CDR1 is LNHDA, CDR2 SQIVND (reference sequence). V dropped 6 bases and J dropped 7; count of bases not matched to a gene: 11. The CDR3 protein is CASSRDRQGREKLFF. The CDR3, as DNA: TGTGCCAGTAGCAGGGACCGACAGGGTCGTGAAAAACTGTTTTTT.

V and J are TRBV5-4 and TRBJ2-1, with a weak D call TRBD1 (6 bases). Trimming shortened V by 0 bases and J by 8 bases, and 12 bases separated the two germline ends. Germline values: CDR1 SGHNT, CDR2 YYREEE (reference sequence). The CDR3 extends over 14 amino acids. CDR3 in amino acids: CASSLGRGSHEQFF. As DNA, the CDR3 is TGTGCCAGCAGCTTGGGCAGGGGTTCTCATGAGCAGTTCTTC. Based on the CDR3 plus reference TRBV5-4 and TRBJ2-1, the full variable domain is ETGVTQSPTHLIKTRGQQVTLRCSSQSGHNTVSWYQQALGQGPQFIFQYYREEENGRGNFPPRFSGLQFPNYSSELNVNALELDDSALYLCASSLGRGSHEQFFGPGTRLTVL.

V usage is TRBV18 and J usage is TRBJ2-4; tentatively, D is TRBD1 (5 bases). Trimming removed 3 bases at V and 8 bases at J, with 14 bases between. CDR1 is KGHSH, CDR2 LQKENI, per germline. This CDR3 has 14 amino acids. CDR3 in DNA: TGTGCCAGCTCACCCGATTGGGGCAAGGACATTCAGTACTTC. Translation: CASSPDWGKDIQYF.

This chain uses TRBV15 with TRBJ2-5; TRBD1 agrees at 11 bases. V was pared by 2 bases and J by 6 bases, with 5 bases of the junction left unmatched. CDR3 size: 15 residues. Per germline, CDR1 LNHNV and CDR2 YYDKDF (reference sequence). CDR3 sequence: CATSRRTGGIKTQYF. The CDR3, as DNA: TGTGCCACCAGCAGACGGACAGGGGGCATAAAGACCCAGTACTTC.

This rearrangement joins TRBV4-1 to TRBJ1-2; D is perhaps TRBD1 (5 bases). CDR3 size: 12 residues. Germline-derived CDR1 and CDR2 are MGHRA and YSYEKL. V lost 3 bases and J lost 8, with 10 bases in between. CDR3 nucleotides: TGCGCCAGCAGCCAGGGGGGATCGGGCTACACCTTC. Its protein is CASSQGGSGYTF.

The chain recombines TRBV5-1 with TRBJ1-1; tentatively, D is TRBD1 (6 bases). V lost 1 base to trimming and J lost 0 bases, with 13 bases between them. This CDR3 region has 16 residues. CDR1 SGHRS and CDR2 YFSETQ come from the germline V gene. The CDR3 protein is CASSLSGVPMNTEAFF. The DNA of the CDR3 is TGCGCCAGCAGCTTGTCAGGGGTCCCTATGAACACTGAAGCTTTCTTT.

V usage is TRBV29-1 and J usage is TRBJ2-7; 9 positions match TRBD1. J was trimmed by 2 bases and V by 4 bases; bases with no gene match: 6. Germline V gene sequence: CDR1 SQVTM, CDR2 ANQGSEA. The CDR3 has 14 amino acids. The CDR3 DNA sequence: TGCAGCGTTGTTTCTGGACAGGGGACCTACGAGCAGTACTTC. This encodes CSVVSGQGTYEQYF.

The rearrangement uses TRBV5-4 and TRBJ1-2; 9 bases are shared with TRBD1. The CDR3 is made up of 15 amino acids. Per the germline V gene, CDR1 is SGHNT and CDR2 is YYREEE (reference sequence). After removal of 0 bases from V and 7 bases from J, the junction contained 7 bases not matched to a gene. CDR3 sequence (DNA): TGTGCCAGCAGCTTGGCCCCGGGACAGGGAGCTGGCTACACCTTC. It translates to CASSLAPGQGAGYTF.

This clone was found once. This sequence joins TRBV19 and TRBJ2-2; D is perhaps TRBD2 (6 bases). CDR1 and CDR2 from the germline V gene are LNHDA and SQIVND (reference sequence). This CDR3 spans 19 amino acids. Trimming removed 5 bases at V and 3 bases at J, with 25 bases between. In DNA form, the CDR3 reads TGTGCCAGTAGTTCTCCATCGGGAGCCGCAAGAAGGTACACCGGGGAGCTGTTTTTT. Translating it yields CASSSPSGAARRYTGELFF.

The chain joins TRBV9 to TRBJ2-7; D is unresolved. This CDR3 spans 12 amino acids. Germline CDR1 is SGDLS and CDR2 is YYNGEE. The V gene lost 3 bases and the J gene lost 4 bases, with 8 bases spanning the gap. CDR3 nucleotide sequence: TGTGCCAGCAGCGCAACAGATTACGAGCAGTACTTC. Translation gives CASSATDYEQYF. Variable domain in full (rest from reference TRBV9 and TRBJ2-7): DSGVTQTPKHLITATGQRVTLRCSPRSGDLSVYWYQQSLDQGLQFLIQYYNGEERAKGNILERFSAQQFPDLHSELNLSSLELGDSALYFCASSATDYEQYFGPGTRLTVT.

The chain has TRBV15 and TRBJ2-3; D possibly corresponds to TRBD2 (6 bases). Trimming removed 0 bases at V and 3 bases at J, with 10 bases between. The germline V gene encodes CDR1 LNHNV and CDR2 YYDKDF (reference sequence). The CDR3 runs to 15 residues. The CDR3 coding sequence is TGTGCCACCAGCAGAGAAGGGAGGAGGACAGATACGCAGTATTTT. It encodes CATSREGRRTDTQYF.

A few counts support this clone. The junction and the germline gene differ at one end; a read error may be behind it. The chain employs TRBV7-2 and TRBJ2-3; 11 nucleotides align to TRBD2. CDR1 and CDR2 (germline): SGHTA, FQGNSA. The CDR3 covers 14 residues. This CDR3 is CASSIAGGMDTQYF. Written as DNA, the CDR3 is TGTGCCAGCAGCATAGCGGGGGGGATGGATACGCAGTATTTT.

This clone was seen only once. The rearrangement uses TRBV6-2 or TRBV6-3 and TRBJ1-2; 8 nucleotides match TRBD1. CDR1 and CDR2 (germline): MNHEY, SVGEGT. This CDR3 is built from 13 residues. After removal of 5 bases from V and 2 bases from J, the junction contained 1 base not matched to a gene. The CDR3 DNA reads TGTGCCAGCAGTAGACAGGGGAACTATGGCTACACCTTC. Protein product: CASSRQGNYGYTF.